These 22 T cell receptor beta chains came from one sample sequenced in a study of T-cell memory formation after mild COVID-19. One entry per CDR3 protein, called by TCRdb with MiXCR from the 5' RACE reads. Of hundreds of thousands of distinct CDR3 sequences listed, about a fifth are singletons. Source material: PBMCs or a T cell subset sorted from them (not recorded which). The receptors were gathered from an adult woman who had mild COVID-19 (a few samples of this study predate the infection). Cell type and time point are not known.

A few counts support this clonotype. The rearrangement links TRBV13 to TRBJ1-3; no clear D. CDR1 PRHDT and CDR2 FYEKMQ come from the germline V gene (reference sequence). The V and J ends lost 1 base and 0 bases respectively, with 10 bases between them. This CDR3 has 16 residues. In DNA form, the CDR3 reads TGTGCCAGCAGCTTAGTAATCCGGAACTCTGGAAACACCATATATTTT. Its protein product is CASSLVIRNSGNTIYF.

The chain has TRBV7-9 and TRBJ2-1; D is perhaps TRBD1 or TRBD2 (6 bases each). Germline loops: CDR1 SEHNR, CDR2 FQNEAQ (reference sequence). The length of the CDR3 is 14 residues. The V end was cut by 5 bases, the J end by 8 bases, with 16 bases between. CDR3 residues: CASSNRGGRDEQFF. The CDR3 nucleotides read TGTGCCAGCAGCAATCGAGGGGGGCGGGATGAGCAGTTCTTC.

This clonotype was seen a handful of times. The V call is TRBV6-1, the J call TRBJ1-2; D is unresolved. Trimming removed 3 bases from V and 9 bases from J, with 5 bases in between. The CDR3 consists of 10 residues. The V gene's germline CDR1 is MNHNS and CDR2 SASEGT. The CDR3, as DNA: TGTGCCAGCAGTGATGACAGCTACACCTTC. This gives the protein CASSDDSYTF.

The chain uses TRBV6-5 and TRBJ2-7; D might be TRBD1 (6 bases). CDR1 MNHEY and CDR2 SVGAGI come from the germline V gene. V lost 7 bases, J lost 2 bases, and 24 bases lay in between. The CDR3 covers 17 residues. Written as DNA, the CDR3 is TGTGCCAGCATCGATCCGCCAATTAGACAGGCCACCTACGAGCAGTACTTC. Its protein is CASIDPPIRQATYEQYF.

The V and J genes are TRBV19 and TRBJ2-1, with 7 bases aligning to TRBD2. This CDR3 region has 15 residues. CDR1 is LNHDA, CDR2 SQIVND, per germline (reference sequence). V trimming: 5 bases; J trimming: 1 base; junction bases outside the gene matches: 5. The CDR3 region has the DNA TGTGCCAGTAGTTGGGGGGGGGAGTCCTACAATGAGCAGTTCTTC. Translating gives CASSWGGESYNEQFF.

This clonotype was observed many times. One end of the junction is discordant with germline, which a read error may explain. The J gene is TRBJ2-5, the V gene TRBV5-1; perhaps TRBD2 as D (6 bases). The CDR3 is made up of 14 amino acids. Germline V gives CDR1 SGHRS, CDR2 YFSETQ. The CDR3 protein is CASSLGGYQETQYF. In DNA, the CDR3 is TGTGCCAGCAGTTTAGGAGGGTACCAAGAGACCCAGTACTTC. Variable domain in full (rest from reference TRBV5-1 and TRBJ2-5): KAGVTQTPRYLIKTRGQQVTLSCSPISGHRSVSWYQQTPGQGLQFLFEYFSETQRNKGNFPGRFSGRQFSNSRSEMNVSTLELGDSALYLCASSLGGYQETQYFGPGTRLLVL.

This clonotype was seen a few times. The rearrangement joins TRBV20-1 to TRBJ2-3; D gene unclear. Per the germline V gene, CDR1 is DFQATT and CDR2 is SNEGSKA (reference sequence). Trimming removed 6 bases from V and 2 bases from J, with 15 bases in between. The CDR3 runs to 14 residues. In DNA form, the CDR3 reads TGCAGTGCCAATCCCGCAGGATCCACAGATACGCAGTATTTT. Its translation: CSANPAGSTDTQYF.

The chain recombines TRBV27 with TRBJ2-7; 8 bases fit TRBD1. The ends lost 6 bases at V and 2 bases at J; junction bases unmatched: 0. This CDR3 spans 12 amino acids. Germline loops: CDR1 MNHEY, CDR2 SMNVEV (reference sequence). The CDR3 bases are TGTGCCAGCAGGGGACAGGCCTACGAGCAGTACTTC. Translating gives CASRGQAYEQYF.

The sample holds a few counts of this clonotype. The chain couples TRBV28 to TRBJ1-1, with D perhaps TRBD1 (5 bases). Trimming removed 7 bases at V and 5 bases at J, with 14 bases between. The germline V gene has CDR1 MDHEN and CDR2 SYDVKM. This CDR3 spans 13 amino acids. CDR3 protein: CASMGPQYTEAFF. The CDR3 DNA reads as TGTGCCAGCATGGGGCCACAGTATACTGAAGCTTTCTTT.

The chain recombines TRBV2 with TRBJ2-1, with 10 bases that match TRBD2. The V segment lost 1 base and the J segment 3 bases; nucleotides outside the gene matches: 0. CDR3 length: 15 amino acids. Germline values: CDR1 SNHLY, CDR2 FYNNEI. As DNA, the CDR3 is TGTGCCAGCAGTGAAGAGCGGGGGGGCTACAATGAGCAGTTCTTC. It specifies CASSEERGGYNEQFF.

This clonotype was seen more than once but under ten times. The V and J genes are TRBV4-1 and TRBJ2-1, with 8 bases that match TRBD1. CDR3 size: 15 residues. With 6 bases clipped from V and 2 bases from J, the junction kept 6 bases outside the gene matches. Germline assignment: CDR1 MGHRA and CDR2 YSYEKL. CDR3 nucleotide sequence: TGCGCCAGCAGGCCGACAGGGGTTCCCTACAATGAGCAGTTCTTC. As protein: CASRPTGVPYNEQFF.

The V and J genes are TRBV7-6 and TRBJ1-2; no reliable D call. CDR1 is SGHVS and CDR2 is FNYEAQ in the germline V gene. The length of the CDR3 is 12 residues. Trimming left V 1 base short and J 8 bases short, with 8 bases between. The CDR3 is CASSLEGWGYTF. CDR3 DNA sequence: TGTGCCAGCAGCTTAGAGGGCTGGGGCTACACCTTC.

CDR3 DNA: TGTGCCAGCAGCTTGGAAGGGACTAGTGTTCCCTACAATGAGCAGTTCTTC. Translating it yields CASSLEGTSVPYNEQFF. The chain combines TRBV5-5 with TRBJ2-1; TRBD2 aligns across 8 bases. CDR3 size: 17 residues. The V gene end was trimmed by 0 bases and the J gene end by 2 bases; junction bases not matched to a gene: 7. Germline V gene lookup returns CDR1 SGHKS and CDR2 YYEKEE (reference sequence).

The chain carries TRBV15 and TRBJ2-1, with TRBD1 matching 7 bases. Germline values: CDR1 LNHNV, CDR2 YYDKDF (reference sequence). This CDR3 is 16 amino acids long. J was trimmed by 3 bases and V by 1 base; bases with no gene match: 6. The CDR3 DNA sequence: TGTGCCACCAGCAGAGCTCCGGGACAGAGCTACAATGAGCAGTTCTTC. Its translation: CATSRAPGQSYNEQFF.

This chain connects TRBV7-9 to TRBJ2-1; D is possibly TRBD2 (5 bases). Germline CDR1 reads SEHNR; CDR2 reads FQNEAQ (reference sequence). This CDR3 contains 16 residues. Trimming took 1 base from V and 7 from J, leaving 17 bases between them. The CDR3 nucleotides read TGTGCCAGCAGCTTAGTCAACCCAGGACTGGTAAATGAGCAGTTCTTC. Protein sequence: CASSLVNPGLVNEQFF.

The chain couples TRBV30 to TRBJ1-2, with 11 bases that match TRBD1. V dropped 4 bases and J dropped 4; count of bases not matched to a gene: 14. Germline V gives CDR1 GTSNPN, CDR2 SVGIG (reference sequence). The CDR3 is 17 amino acids. CDR3 nucleotides: TGTGCCTGGATGGGTCTTCCCCGGGACAGGGGGTTCTATGGCTACACCTTC. Translating gives CAWMGLPRDRGFYGYTF.

This clonotype was observed at least ten times. This chain connects TRBV12-3 or TRBV12-4 to TRBJ2-5; TRBD1 agrees at 7 bases. The CDR3 spans 15 residues. With V trimmed by 9 bases and J by 0 bases, 10 bases remained unmatched. CDR3 region: CASKNRGNNQETQYF. In DNA form, the CDR3 reads TGTGCCAGTAAAAACAGGGGAAACAACCAAGAGACCCAGTACTTC.

The chain is built from TRBV7-2 and TRBJ2-7, with D perhaps being TRBD1 or TRBD2 (6 bases each). Germline V CDR1 and CDR2: SGHTA, FQGNSA. V shed 5 bases and J shed 0 bases, with 17 bases lying between them. The CDR3 totals 16 residues. The CDR3 here is CASSRGASESSYEQYF. The CDR3 bases are TGTGCCAGCAGCAGGGGGGCTAGCGAGAGCTCCTACGAGCAGTACTTC.

The J gene is TRBJ2-1, the V gene TRBV7-3; D not resolved. Germline V CDR1 and CDR2: SGHTA, FQGTGA. This CDR3 contains 15 residues. Trimming pared 6 bases from V and 4 bases from J, leaving 16 bases between. Here the CDR3 DNA reads TGTGCCAGCAGTCCCACAGCCGGGTCTTACAATGAGCAGTTCTTC. Its protein product is CASSPTAGSYNEQFF.

This clonotype has ten or more counts. The chain uses TRBV12-3 or TRBV12-4 and TRBJ1-5, with D possibly being TRBD1 (6 bases). Trimming left V 5 bases short and J 4 bases short, with 12 bases between. The CDR3 extends over 14 amino acids. CDR3 amino acids: CASSPTGGNQPQHF. CDR3 bases: TGTGCCAGCAGTCCGACAGGTGGAAATCAGCCCCAGCATTTT.

This clonotype has a handful of counts. The rearrangement joins TRBV7-9 to TRBJ2-5; 7 bases map to TRBD1. Per the germline V gene, CDR1 is SEHNR and CDR2 is FQNEAQ (reference sequence). After removal of 4 bases from V and 5 bases from J, the junction contained 7 bases not matched to a gene. The CDR3 has 14 residues. The CDR3 DNA reads as TGTGCCAGCAGCTCGCACAGGGGTCTGGAGACCCAGTACTTC. The encoded protein is CASSSHRGLETQYF.

A few counts support this clonotype. CDR3 residues: CASSSLAPSREQYF. The CDR3 region has the DNA TGTGCCAGCAGTTCACTAGCCCCCTCTAGGGAGCAGTACTTC. The rearrangement uses TRBV6-5 and TRBJ2-7, with D perhaps matching TRBD2 (6 bases). With 4 bases removed from V and 7 bases from J, the gap between germline ends came to 17 bases. CDR1 is MNHEY and CDR2 is SVGAGI in the germline V gene. The CDR3 has 14 residues.